Listed here are 12 T cell receptor beta chains from one sample, sequenced in a study of OX40 agonist ivuxolimab in advanced cancers. The repertoire was sequenced with immunoSEQ multiplex PCR; TCRdb's copy has only in-frame clones and lacks some. The sample shows more than 100,000 clones, 80% to 90% of them seen only once. Here the sequenced sample was CD4+ or CD8+ T cells sorted from blood, taken in a trial of the OX40 agonist ivuxolimab. The receptors stem from an adult with an advanced solid tumor such as melanoma, head and neck, liver or kidney cancer.

The chain links TRBV5-4 to TRBJ2-3; 9 bases agree with TRBD2. Trimming cost V 4 bases and J 0 bases; bases outside gene matches: 12. The germline V gene encodes CDR1 SGHNT and CDR2 YYREEE (reference sequence). This CDR3 region has 18 residues. The CDR3 protein is CASSPTSGLNPSTDTQYF. The CDR3 bases are TGTGCCAGCAGCCCGACTAGCGGCCTTAACCCTAGCACAGATACGCAGTATTTT.

The genes are TRBV7-2 and TRBJ1-5; no reliable D call. CDR3 size: 12 residues. With 5 bases removed from V and 4 bases from J, the gap between germline ends came to 6 bases. Germline CDR1 and CDR2: SGHTA and FQGNSA. The CDR3 reads CASSPFNQPQHF. CDR3 DNA: TGTGCCAGCAGCCCGTTTAATCAGCCCCAGCATTTT.

The CDR3 loop reads CATGGQQIDSNTGELFF. The CDR3 DNA follows: TGTGCCACCGGAGGACAGCAGATAGATTCGAACACCGGGGAGCTGTTTTTT. The rearrangement joins TRBV15 to TRBJ2-2; a weak D match, TRBD1 (6 bases). Germline CDR1 and CDR2: LNHNV and YYDKDF (reference sequence). Deletions cut 8 bases from V and 0 bases from J, with 19 bases between. This CDR3 is 17 amino acids long.

The chain joins TRBV14 to TRBJ1-2; 7 positions match TRBD1. The CDR3 runs to 14 residues. J gave up 5 bases and V 3 bases, and 6 bases lay outside the gene matches. From germline, CDR1 is SGHDN and CDR2 FVKESK. CDR3 loop: CASSQAGTEYGYTF. The CDR3 nucleotides are TGTGCCAGCAGCCAGGCCGGGACAGAGTATGGCTACACCTTC.

This clone was detected once. The V gene is TRBV19, the J gene TRBJ2-7; 7 nucleotides line up with TRBD1. The V and J ends lost 3 bases and 3 bases, in that order; junction bases with no gene match: 2. Germline CDR1 is LNHDA and CDR2 is SQIVND (reference sequence). This CDR3 region has 13 residues. DNA of the CDR3: TGTGCCAGTAGTATTGGACAGGTCTACGAGCAGTACTTC. This translates into CASSIGQVYEQYF.

J is TRBJ2-7 and V is TRBV10-1, with D perhaps matching TRBD1 (6 bases). The germline CDR1 and CDR2 sequences are WNHNN and SYGVQD (reference sequence). This CDR3 has 15 residues. V lost 4 bases and J lost 0, with 13 bases in between. The chain's CDR3 is CASSGPGQTSYEQYF. CDR3 bases: TGCGCCAGCAGTGGACCAGGACAGACCTCCTACGAGCAGTACTTC.

This clone was picked up one time. CDR3 DNA: TGTGCCAGCAGTTTTTCATCATGGGGGACTGGAAACACCATATATTTT. Its translation is CASSFSSWGTGNTIYF. The chain carries TRBV28 and TRBJ1-3; D is perhaps TRBD1 (5 bases). The CDR3 is 16 residues long. Germline-derived CDR1 and CDR2 are MDHEN and SYDVKM. Trimming removed 3 bases from V and 2 bases from J, with 14 bases in between.

The chain uses TRBV5-1 and TRBJ2-1, with D possibly called TRBD1 or TRBD2 (5 bases each). V was trimmed by 5 bases and J by 5 bases, leaving 17 bases between them. Germline V gives CDR1 SGHRS, CDR2 YFSETQ. The CDR3 runs to 15 residues. This CDR3 reads CASRNSGTSNNEQFF. The CDR3, as DNA: TGCGCCAGCAGAAATTCAGGGACCTCTAACAATGAGCAGTTCTTC. The full variable domain, with the rest looked up from reference TRBV5-1 and TRBJ2-1, is KAGVTQTPRYLIKTRGQQVTLSCSPISGHRSVSWYQQTPGQGLQFLFEYFSETQRNKGNFPGRFSGRQFSNSRSEMNVSTLELGDSALYLCASRNSGTSNNEQFFGPGTRLTVL.

V is TRBV18 and J is TRBJ1-1; possible D gene TRBD1, 6 bases. The germline V and J ends were trimmed by 0 bases and 5 bases, with 16 bases remaining between them. From germline, CDR1 is KGHSH and CDR2 LQKENI. This CDR3 is 16 amino acids long. This CDR3 reads CASSPPGHPGTTEAFF. CDR3 sequence (DNA): TGTGCCAGCTCACCACCGGGACACCCGGGGACTACTGAAGCTTTCTTT.

For this clone: A read error may produce the germline difference seen at one junction end. CDR3 DNA sequence: TGCGCCAGCAGCTTACAGACCGGACAGCCTACTGGGGCCGACGTCCTGACTTTC. It translates to CASSLQTGQPTGADVLTF. The chain recombines TRBV5-1 with TRBJ2-6; D might be TRBD1 (6 bases). The CDR3 is made up of 18 amino acids. The germline gives CDR1 SGHRS, CDR2 YFSETQ.

This chain joins TRBV6-1 and TRBJ1-6; D may be TRBD1 (6 bases). From germline, CDR1 is MNHNS and CDR2 SASEGT. The CDR3 is 16 amino acids. With 0 bases removed from V and 8 bases from J, the gap between germline ends came to 14 bases. The CDR3 region is CASSEAPGAQDSPLHF. Written as DNA, the CDR3 is TGTGCCAGCAGTGAAGCGCCAGGGGCGCAGGATTCACCCCTCCACTTT.

The chain combines TRBV18 with TRBJ2-7, with 7 bases lining up with TRBD1. Unmatched junction bases numbered 9, after V lost 2 bases and J lost 5 bases. The germline V gene has CDR1 KGHSH and CDR2 LQKENI. The CDR3 runs 15 residues. CDR3 amino acids: CASSPYVGQANEQYF. The DNA for the CDR3 is TGTGCCAGCTCACCATATGTAGGACAGGCAAACGAGCAGTACTTC.